This T cell receptor (beta chain) was profiled in a study of T cell changes during pregnancy in multiple sclerosis. Measured with immunoSEQ multiplex PCR; TCRdb has only the in-frame clones, and not every one. The profile shows 50,000 to 65,000 clones, 89% of them singletons. The CDR3 is made up of 15 amino acids. In germline, CDR1 is SQVTM, CDR2 ANQGSEA. Between the trimmed V and J ends, which lost 2 bases and 7 bases, there was a span of 17 bases. Sequenced material: peripheral blood, taken after pregnancy. This sequence was found in a female donor with multiple sclerosis, enrolled in a pregnancy study. The chain links TRBV29-1 to TRBJ1-4; unclear D gene. The CDR3 is CSVETRGFAGEKLFF. The CDR3 DNA reads as TGCAGCGTTGAAACCCGAGGGTTCGCTGGTGAAAAACTGTTTTTT.